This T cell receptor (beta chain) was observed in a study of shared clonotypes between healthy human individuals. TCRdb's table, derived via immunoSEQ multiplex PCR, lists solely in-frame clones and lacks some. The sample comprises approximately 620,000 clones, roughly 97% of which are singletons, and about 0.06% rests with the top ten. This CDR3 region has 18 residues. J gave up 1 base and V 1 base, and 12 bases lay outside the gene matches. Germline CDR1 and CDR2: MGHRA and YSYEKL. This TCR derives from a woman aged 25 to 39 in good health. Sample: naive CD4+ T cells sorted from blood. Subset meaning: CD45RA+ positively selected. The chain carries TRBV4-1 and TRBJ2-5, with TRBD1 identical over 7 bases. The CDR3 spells CASSQVVRGPGGQETQYF. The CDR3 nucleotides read TGCGCCAGCAGCCAAGTAGTCCGTGGGCCAGGGGGCCAAGAGACCCAGTACTTC.